Listed below are T cell receptor beta chains from one sample, sequenced in a study of blood T cell repertoires in COVID-19. Clones were sequenced by immunoSEQ multiplex PCR, and TCRdb holds only the in-frame ones, with some missing. The sample includes about 84,000 clones, 60% to 85% of them seen just once. Sequencing input: peripheral blood. The receptor source for this set is a man in his sixties or seventies with acute or convalescent COVID-19. Both conserved end residues are part of each CDR3.

CASRGSTGNTGELFF | TRBV27
CATSDPLGQGASGYTF | TRBV24-1
CATSRRGTGDNEQFF | TRBV15
CASSYSYETVLDF | TRBV19
CASSTGGQGMGNEQFF | TRBV5-1
CASSAPNRGNTEAFF | TRBV25-1
CASMGGVNEKLFF | TRBV6-5
CASSLALTGMNTGELFF | TRBV7-2
CASSIGQGFSYEQYF | TRBV19
CASSLGTSGNTIYF | TRBV5-1
CASSLGEGTEAFF | TRBV27
CASSPTEIAKNIQYF | TRBV23-1
CASSFGGTEAFF | TRBV6-5
CASSFTGGNLFF | TRBV2
CASSLGRGYGYTF | TRBV3-1/TRBV3-2
CASSLWGQGDLDGYTF | TRBV28
CASSSVSGATNEKLFF | TRBV7-9
CASSILGSGGILRSNQPQHF | TRBV19
CASSLTHWAYGYTF | TRBV19
CASSSLPGQGSPLHF | TRBV7-3
CASSLGPKTGNTGELFF | TRBV5-4
CASSQPGTGQETQYF | TRBV4-1
CASSPGGGYGYTF | TRBV11-2
CASFDSSSYNSPLHF | TRBV3-1/TRBV3-2
CASSLDRANTEAFF | TRBV18
CASRRGRQLNTEAFF | TRBV5-1
CASSKQGSTEAFF | TRBV7-2
CASSPGQGYDEAFF | TRBV18
CSVWTAPSYEQYF | TRBV29-1
CSASEDRGLNEQFF | TRBV20-1
CASTRQGLDYGYTF | TRBV2
CATSVVGYTF | TRBV24-1
CASSADRVLDIQYF | TRBV19
CASSAGVQGQPQHF | TRBV2
CASSRDRNTGELFF | TRBV11-2
CASSNADTQYF | TRBV6-5
CSVETGAGGYTF | TRBV29-1
CASIVVLGNQPQHF | TRBV6-5
CASSRDRQLNTEAFF | TRBV19
CASSSMRTSWPGELFF | TRBV7-9
CASKGADNSPLHF | TRBV27
CATLDSSYNSPLHF | TRBV6-5
CSASQRRYEQYF | TRBV20-1
CASSVSWNEQFF | TRBV2
CASKQGMGEVANEKLFF | TRBV5-1
CASSLMGAEGGYTF | TRBV5-1
CASRMGPTQTKNIQYF | TRBV27
CASGLVVGTGRLGPQHF | TRBV12-5
CASSLARYGYTF | TRBV28
CASSLFGGSTDTQYF | TRBV28
CASSFGQAGTDTQYF | TRBV7-6
CASSKGENSGANVLTF | TRBV5-1
CASSLGTGLNTEAFF | TRBV11-2
CATSDLEGRGGANEQFF | TRBV24-1
CASAWTGGGLKKLFF | TRBV19
CASTPTSGSYEQYF | TRBV6-5